The 17 T cell receptor beta chains presented below share a single source sample, sequenced in a study of OX40 agonist ivuxolimab in advanced cancers. TCRdb's table, derived via immunoSEQ multiplex PCR, lists solely in-frame clones and lacks some. This table has 60,000 to 70,000 clones, 87% appearing once. The source was CD4+ or CD8+ T cells sorted from blood, collected in a trial of the OX40 agonist ivuxolimab. The receptors come from an adult with an advanced solid tumor such as melanoma, head and neck, liver or kidney cancer.

The chain carries TRBV11-1 and TRBJ2-7, with a tentative D call TRBD1 (5 bases). CDR3 length: 16 amino acids. Germline CDR1 and CDR2: SGHAT and FQDESV (reference sequence). Trimming left V 0 bases short and J 5 bases short, with 17 bases between. The CDR3 protein is CASSLAQGSLPHEQYF. CDR3 nucleotide sequence: TGTGCCAGCAGCTTAGCGCAGGGATCTCTTCCCCACGAGCAGTACTTC.

This chain connects TRBV29-1 to TRBJ2-7; possible D gene TRBD1, 6 bases. V was cut by 6 bases and J by 4 bases, with 16 bases left in between. Germline-derived CDR1 and CDR2 are SQVTM and ANQGSEA. CDR3 length equals 13 residues. In DNA, the CDR3 is TGCAGCGTGGGAACCCAAGGGGGTTACGAGCAGTACTTC. Its protein product is CSVGTQGGYEQYF.

The chain combines TRBV7-3 with TRBJ2-3; TRBD2 might be the D (5 bases). The V and J ends lost 5 bases and 2 bases respectively, with 23 bases between them. The length of the CDR3 is 18 residues. Germline V gives CDR1 SGHTA, CDR2 FQGTGA. CDR3 amino acids: CASSASPITRYTTDTQYF. In DNA form, the CDR3 reads TGTGCCAGCAGCGCTAGCCCTATCACCAGATACACCACAGATACGCAGTATTTT. The variable domain in full, with the rest retrieved from reference TRBV7-3 and TRBJ2-3, is GAGVSQTPSNKVTEKGKYVELRCDPISGHTALYWYRQSLGQGPEFLIYFQGTGAADDSGLPNDRFFAVRPEGSVSTLKIQRTERGDSAVYLCASSASPITRYTTDTQYFGPGTRLTVL.

The chain couples TRBV2 to TRBJ2-1, with 12 bases that match TRBD2. This CDR3 is built from 15 residues. The germline V gene encodes CDR1 SNHLY and CDR2 FYNNEI. The V segment lost 6 bases and the J segment 8 bases; nucleotides outside the gene matches: 8. CDR3 in amino acids: CASSETSGGLDEQFF. CDR3 DNA: TGTGCCAGCAGCGAAACTAGCGGGGGGCTCGATGAGCAGTTCTTC.

The V gene is TRBV6-5, the J gene TRBJ1-1, with TRBD1 matching 7 bases. The J segment lost 6 bases and the V segment lost 6 bases, leaving 7 bases of the junction unmatched. CDR1 MNHEY and CDR2 SVGAGI come from the germline V gene. CDR3 size: 13 residues. Here the CDR3 reads CASSPHTGAEAFF. For the CDR3, the DNA is TGTGCCAGCAGCCCTCATACAGGGGCTGAAGCTTTCTTT.

This sequence joins TRBV7-9 and TRBJ1-1; no firm D call. CDR1 is SEHNR and CDR2 is FQNEAQ in the germline V gene (reference sequence). Between the trimmed V and J ends, which lost 7 bases and 1 base, there was a span of 10 bases. The CDR3 runs 13 residues. The DNA of the CDR3 is TGTGCCAGCACTACGACCTGGAACACTGAAGCTTTCTTT. Translation: CASTTTWNTEAFF.

The genes are TRBV4-1 and TRBJ1-5, with D unresolved. V lost 4 bases to trimming and J lost 8 bases, with 12 bases between them. The CDR3 runs 13 residues. Germline CDR1 is MGHRA and CDR2 is YSYEKL. The CDR3 DNA is TGCGCCAGCAGCCGGACCTTTGATGAGCCCCAGCATTTT. Translating gives CASSRTFDEPQHF.

The V call is TRBV27, the J call TRBJ2-7; D uncertain. This CDR3 region has 13 residues. The germline gives CDR1 MNHEY, CDR2 SMNVEV (reference sequence). The V end was cut by 0 bases, the J end by 10 bases, with 13 bases between. The CDR3, as DNA: TGTGCCAGCAGTTTATCTATTCTACGAGACCAGTACTTC. Translation gives CASSLSILRDQYF.

V and J are TRBV28 and TRBJ1-5; TRBD1 is a possible D gene (5 bases). This CDR3 contains 16 residues. CDR1 and CDR2 (germline): MDHEN, SYDVKM. V lost 6 bases and J lost 0, with 15 bases in between. The CDR3 DNA is TGTGCCAGCAGCCCCGGGGGTCGGGATAGCAATCAGCCCCAGCATTTT. Its protein is CASSPGGRDSNQPQHF.

The rearrangement uses TRBV19 and TRBJ1-1; 7 nucleotides align to TRBD1. CDR1 is LNHDA and CDR2 is SQIVND in the germline V gene (reference sequence). The CDR3 runs to 14 residues. Trimming took 5 bases from V and 0 from J; bases not matched to a gene: 3. The CDR3 reads CASSWDSMNTEAFF. In DNA form, the CDR3 reads TGTGCCAGTAGTTGGGACAGCATGAACACTGAAGCTTTCTTT.

The chain employs TRBV5-1 and TRBJ2-1, with 13 bases matching TRBD2. CDR3 length: 17 amino acids. V shed 4 bases and J 0 bases; nucleotides not matched to a gene: 4. Germline CDR1 is SGHRS and CDR2 is YFSETQ. CDR3 in amino acids: CASSQGLAGYSYNEQFF. Written as DNA, the CDR3 is TGCGCCAGCAGCCAGGGACTAGCGGGATACTCCTACAATGAGCAGTTCTTC.

The rearrangement links TRBV7-6 to TRBJ1-6; 8 positions match TRBD1. The ends lost 5 bases at V and 9 bases at J; junction bases unmatched: 12. The CDR3 sequence is 16 residues long. Germline V lookup: CDR1 SGHVS, CDR2 FNYEAQ. This CDR3 reads CASSAAKAGGSSPLHF. The CDR3 coding sequence is TGTGCCAGCAGCGCAGCTAAGGCAGGGGGCAGTTCACCCCTCCACTTT.

V is TRBV7-9 and J is TRBJ1-2; tentative D call: TRBD1 (6 bases). V was clipped by 4 bases and J by 0 bases, with 9 bases between them. The length of the CDR3 is 14 residues. CDR1 and CDR2 (germline): SEHNR, FQNEAQ (reference sequence). CDR3 loop: CASSSGATNYGYTF. The CDR3 nucleotides are TGTGCCAGCAGCTCAGGGGCTACTAACTATGGCTACACCTTC.

Of note for this clone: Other DNA sequences in the same sample also yield this CDR3. The CDR3 coding sequence is TGTGCCAGCAGTTTAGGGCAGGGCTATGGCTACACCTTC. Amino acids: CASSLGQGYGYTF. The chain carries TRBV28 and TRBJ1-2, with D possibly being TRBD1 (5 bases). Germline CDR1 and CDR2: MDHEN and SYDVKM. The CDR3 has 13 amino acids. Trimming took off 2 bases at V and 4 bases at J, with 8 bases between the two ends.

In its sample, this clone was seen a few times. The CDR3 DNA reads as TGTGCCAGCTCACCAACAGGGGACGGTGGCTACACCTTC. It translates to CASSPTGDGGYTF. The gene calls are TRBV18 and TRBJ1-2; TRBD1 matches 7 bases. Germline V CDR1 and CDR2: KGHSH, LQKENI. The CDR3 is 13 residues long. V gave up 2 bases and J gave up 7 bases; unmatched junction bases: 4.

The chain carries TRBV28 and TRBJ2-1, with TRBD1 matching over 9 bases. Germline loops: CDR1 MDHEN, CDR2 SYDVKM. The CDR3 loop spans 15 amino acids. Losses at the gene ends were 5 bases for V and 8 bases for J; bases not matched to a gene: 10. The CDR3 protein is CASSPPGTGLDEQFF. CDR3 bases: TGTGCCAGCAGTCCCCCCGGGACAGGGTTGGATGAGCAGTTCTTC.

The chain employs TRBV6-1 and TRBJ2-3, with a tentative D call TRBD1 (5 bases). CDR1 and CDR2 from the germline V gene are MNHNS and SASEGT. The CDR3 covers 14 residues. The ends were cut back, 4 bases at V and 5 bases at J, with 13 bases in the middle. CDR3 region: CASSGQSSLDTQYF. CDR3 bases: TGTGCCAGCAGTGGACAGAGTTCATTAGATACGCAGTATTTT.